The following is a T cell receptor beta chain sequence with its context. Germline CDR1 reads LGHDT; CDR2 reads YNNKEL (reference sequence). This CDR3 contains 15 residues. Trimming pared 4 bases from V and 6 bases from J, leaving 17 bases between. The data derive from a study of T cell responses to AZD1222 COVID-19 vaccine. Sequencing used immunoSEQ multiplex PCR; TCRdb keeps in-frame clones, though not all of them. The sample carries about 120,000 clones, 80% to 90% recorded once. The material sequenced was peripheral blood, taken on day 0 of AZD1222 vaccination. The sequence was obtained from an adult in good health. The chain has TRBV3-1 (or the pseudogene TRBV3-2) and TRBJ2-3; tentative D call: TRBD1 (7 bases). The CDR3 bases are TGTGCCAGCAGCCCTCAGGGGGGTGGGTCGGATACGCAGTATTTT. Translating gives CASSPQGGGSDTQYF.